Reported below is one T cell receptor beta chain. Its cognate antigen has yet to be identified. Base qualities are not at hand, and no much larger clone is one base apart. The data are from a study of blood T cell repertoires in COVID-19 (dated by TCRdb to 2019 to 2021). Notes on the research overall: Samples covering the acute and convalescent phases of COVID-19 were provided by collaborators in the United States, Italy and Spain. The prospective study material was composed of cDNA or gDNA derived from T cells, B-cell-depleted T cells, or PBMCs. The dataset comprised deeply sampled blood TCRbeta repertoires from subjects exposed to, actively infected with, or recovered from COVID-19. The repertoires were made available in a free public database intended to serve as a resource for research on the immune response to SARS-CoV-2. The samples were drawn from two sources: the first 160 participants of the ongoing ImmuneRACE study, and 950 to 1,500 subjects contributed by 6 global collaborators. Nearly every sample came with metadata listing a de-identified subject ID, COVID-19 status, age in years and sex. Where available, HLA class I and class II types were taken from metadata supplied by the sample provider and were not determined by assay-based typing.

What the work shows at the level of the full study, not this receptor alone: Clinical and demographic metadata were provided uncurated, with the amount varying by source and participant.

Another Seattle source contributed samples from volunteer blood donors who had recovered from COVID-19. Collaborating institutions collected whole blood in K2EDTA tubes following their own protocols. For TCRbeta analysis, collaborators shipped samples in one of three forms: frozen whole blood, isolated PBMCs, or DNA extracted from either of those sample types. TCRbeta CDR3 regions were amplified from genomic DNA by means of the immunoSEQ Assay, a bias-controlled multiplex PCR. The study's own analysis went as follows. Nucleated cell counts per sample were estimated from amplification of reference gene primers within the assay. To quantify the absolute abundance of each unique TCRbeta CDR3 rearrangement, sequence reads were collapsed and filtered. For each sample, productive Simpson clonality was calculated as the square root of Simpson's diversity index across productive rearrangements. Not all clones reach the TCRdb copy of this immuneACCESS table, which keeps in-frame sequences only. Checked studies attribute under half of the gap to unresolved V genes and leave the rest unexplained. From that table come the V and J calls and clone size; the DNA was used to work out D and trimming. Present in this sample are some 200,000 clones, roughly 87% of which were seen just once. About 12% of the sample rests with the top ten.

The specimen sequenced was peripheral blood. This receptor was taken from a woman aged 18-30 years who had recovered from COVID-19.

The encoded CDR3 is CASSWDSQQPQHF. The nucleotide sequence reads TGTGCCAGCAGTTGGGACAGTCAGCAGCCCCAGCATTTT. The sequence is built from TRBV27 and TRBJ1-5, with TRBD1 matching 7 junction bases. Germline trimming amounts to 4 bases on V and 7 bases on J, with 4 as the count of junction bases outside the gene matches. Inclusive of the bounding cysteine and phenylalanine, the CDR3 is 13 residues long. The only DNA kept is the CDR3, 39 bases in frame from the first base. Sequences MNHEY (CDR1) and SMNVEV (CDR2) are obtained from the germline V gene (reference sequence).